This T cell receptor beta chain was documented in a study of blood T cell repertoires in COVID-19. At the level of the study: Sites across the United States, Italy and Spain contributed samples from acute and convalescent COVID-19. Sources were T cells, B-cell-depleted T cells, or PBMCs; the material itself was cDNA or gDNA.

Study processing details: Reference gene primer amplification in the assay estimated nucleated cell counts. Using immunoSEQ multiplex PCR, the repertoire was profiled, and TCRdb retains in-frame clones only, with some absent. V and J calls and clone size are given by that table; D and trimming were obtained from the DNA. The sample has roughly 100,000 clones, roughly 71% seen once. Sequenced material: peripheral blood. The receptor was isolated from a woman of 80 years or more with acute or convalescent COVID-19.

The CDR3: CASKTGTSGSSYNEQFF. CDR3 nucleotide sequence: TGTGCCAGTAAAACCGGGACTAGCGGGAGTTCCTACAATGAGCAGTTCTTC. J is TRBJ2-1 and V is TRBV19; 14 bases fit TRBD2. The CDR3 is 17 residues long. J lost 1 base, V lost 7 bases, and 6 bases had no gene match. The V gene's germline CDR1 is LNHDA and CDR2 SQIVND (reference sequence).